The entry below gives a single T cell receptor beta chain sequence along with its context. The CDR3 spans 13 residues. The ends lost 1 base at V and 4 bases at J; junction bases unmatched: 1. The germline gives CDR1 GTSNPN, CDR2 SVGIG (reference sequence). This sample is drawn from a study of cytomegalovirus exposure and HLA in healthy donors. The PCR used 60 Vbeta and 13 Jbeta primers. Clones were read by immunoSEQ multiplex PCR, and TCRdb kept only the in-frame ones, dropping some. Of around 100,000 clones in the sample, roughly 73% were seen once. This TCR came from a male donor in good health and CMV-seropositive. The rearrangement uses TRBV30 and TRBJ1-1; TRBD1 aligns across 9 bases. The sample consisted of PBMCs. In DNA form, the CDR3 reads TGTGCCTGGAGTGGACAGGGGGGCACTGAAGCTTTCTTT. Translated: CAWSGQGGTEAFF.